What follows are 8 T cell receptor beta chains derived from one specimen sequenced in a study of metastatic and nonmetastatic thyroid tumors. MiXCR was used by TCRdb to re-call the PCR reads. The repertoire holds around 50,000 clones, with roughly 30% as singletons. None of the patients had undergone any treatment ahead of thyroid surgery. Sequencing was done on a sample of blood. These receptors were collected from a female donor with papillary thyroid cancer or a benign thyroid nodule (not recorded which). Some clones in this sample may be carry-over from other donors' samples.

The rearrangement uses TRBV11-2 and TRBJ1-2; D might be TRBD1 (5 bases). The CDR3 has 15 amino acids. Germline V gene lookup returns CDR1 SGHAT and CDR2 FQNNGV. Trimming took 3 bases from V and 2 from J, leaving 13 bases between them. The CDR3 DNA is TGTGCCAGCAGCTTGGGGGGGTCGGCAAACTATGGCTACACCTTC. It yields the protein CASSLGGSANYGYTF.

This clone came up a few times. CDR3 region: CASIQGLGQETQYF. The CDR3 DNA sequence: TGTGCCAGCATACAAGGACTCGGACAAGAGACCCAGTACTTC. The V call is TRBV6-1, the J call TRBJ2-5, with D possibly being TRBD2 (5 bases). Germline V lookup: CDR1 MNHNS, CDR2 SASEGT. Trimming stripped 7 bases from V and 2 bases from J, with 14 bases between. The CDR3 covers 14 residues.

Relative to its sample, this clone is medium-sized. The rearrangement joins TRBV28 to TRBJ1-4; D unclear. Germline CDR1 and CDR2: MDHEN and SYDVKM. The CDR3 consists of 12 residues. Deletions cut 3 bases from V and 4 bases from J, with 3 bases between. As DNA, the CDR3 is TGTGCCAGCAGTTTGCTTAATGAAAAACTGTTTTTT. It yields the protein CASSLLNEKLFF.

This clone appeared a few times. The chain combines TRBV19 with TRBJ1-5; D ambiguous. The V gene's germline CDR1 is LNHDA and CDR2 SQIVND (reference sequence). Deletions cut 3 bases from V and 0 bases from J, with 9 bases between. This CDR3 has 15 amino acids. CDR3 region: CASSIFGNSNQPQHF. The CDR3 DNA reads as TGTGCCAGTAGTATTTTCGGAAATAGCAATCAGCCCCAGCATTTT.

This clone has a count of ten or more. J is TRBJ2-3 and V is TRBV20-1, with D possibly being TRBD2 (6 bases). V was shortened by 3 bases and J by 6 bases, with 10 bases between the two germline ends. CDR3 length: 12 amino acids. CDR1 is DFQATT, CDR2 SNEGSKA, per germline (reference sequence). The DNA of the CDR3 is TGCAGTGCTAGCGGGAGCCTTGATACGCAGTATTTT. This codes for CSASGSLDTQYF.

This clone was counted a few times. V gene TRBV30 combines with J gene TRBJ2-2; D is undetermined. V was trimmed by 5 bases and J by 4 bases, leaving 8 bases between them. CDR3 length: 12 residues. Germline V gene data show CDR1 as GTSNPN and CDR2 as SVGIG (reference sequence). The CDR3 bases are TGTGCCTGGTCTTCCCGCACCGGGGAGCTGTTTTTT. As protein: CAWSSRTGELFF.

This clone has at least ten counts. This rearrangement joins TRBV6-4 to TRBJ2-3; weak D call: TRBD2 (6 bases). V shed 5 bases and J shed 0 bases, with 6 bases lying between them. Germline loops: CDR1 MRHNA, CDR2 SNTAGT. The CDR3 length is 13 residues. CDR3 protein: CASSSGSTDTQYF. The CDR3 DNA is TGTGCCAGCAGTAGCGGGAGCACAGATACGCAGTATTTT.

In its sample, this clone is medium-sized. J is TRBJ2-7 and V is TRBV6-2 or TRBV6-3, with D possibly being TRBD2 (5 bases). The CDR3 runs 12 residues. From germline, CDR1 is MNHEY and CDR2 SVGEGT. The V and J ends lost 5 bases and 3 bases respectively, with 8 bases between them. In DNA form, the CDR3 reads TGTGCCAGCAGTCCCCGGGGCTACGAGCAGTACTTC. It specifies CASSPRGYEQYF.